This note documents a single TCR beta chain sequence. A second PCR of about 6 to 11 cycles used a sample-barcoded 5' primer and a J-beta primer mix. One entry per CDR3 protein, called by TCRdb with MiXCR from the 5' RACE reads. The sample consists of hundreds of thousands of distinct CDR3 sequences, about 53% of them appearing once. The data belong to a study of blood T cells in healthy people across ages. The V end lost 6 bases, the J end lost 1 base, and 7 bases lay between the germline ends. This CDR3 has 11 residues. The germline CDR1 and CDR2 sequences are DFQATT and SNEGSKA (reference sequence).

The receptor was derived from an older man in good health. The sample was blood. The rearrangement joins TRBV20-1 to TRBJ2-7, with a possible D match to TRBD2 (6 bases). The CDR3 is CSAEGSYEQYF. In DNA form, the CDR3 reads TGCAGTGCGGAGGGTTCCTACGAGCAGTACTTC.